Each of the 19 T cell receptor beta chains below was sequenced from the same sample in a study of control samples from healthy donors and cancer patients. TCRdb keeps only in-frame clones here, not all; method: immunoSEQ multiplex PCR. The repertoire holds approximately 98,000 clones, with around four fifths as singletons. Material for sequencing was blood. The receptors here all came from a man between 18 and 29 years old in good health.

This clone was picked up one time. For the CDR3, the DNA is TGTGCCAGCAGTGAGCAAGGGTTCGGTTACGAGCAGTACGTC. The encoded protein is CASSEQGFGYEQYV. V gene TRBV2 combines with J gene TRBJ2-7, with D unresolved. This CDR3 region has 14 residues. The germline V and J ends were trimmed by 3 bases and 4 bases, with 13 bases remaining between them. From germline, CDR1 is SNHLY and CDR2 FYNNEI.

The chain employs TRBV27 and TRBJ2-1; 9 positions agree with TRBD2. Trimming took 5 bases from V and 3 from J; bases not matched to a gene: 11. The CDR3 is made up of 17 amino acids. Looked up from germline, CDR1 is MNHEY and CDR2 is SMNVEV (reference sequence). CDR3 region: CASSLMGLATYYNEQFF. The CDR3 DNA reads TGTGCCAGCAGTCTCATGGGACTAGCCACTTACTACAATGAGCAGTTCTTC.

The chain is built from TRBV3-1 (or the pseudogene TRBV3-2) and TRBJ2-3; 9 bases map to TRBD1. This CDR3 region has 15 residues. V dropped 3 bases and J dropped 4; count of bases not matched to a gene: 5. In germline, CDR1 is LGHDT, CDR2 YNNKEL (reference sequence). The CDR3 loop reads CASSHRGQGPDTQYF. CDR3 bases: TGTGCCAGCAGCCACAGGGGACAGGGCCCAGATACGCAGTATTTT.

The chain joins TRBV5-5 to TRBJ2-7, with 8 nucleotides matching TRBD2. V shed 4 bases, J shed 3 bases, and the junction held 6 bases outside the gene matches. Germline loops: CDR1 SGHKS, CDR2 YYEKEE (reference sequence). This CDR3 is 14 amino acids long. CDR3 protein: CASSPGLGSYEQYV. The CDR3 bases are TGTGCCAGCAGCCCGGGACTAGGGAGCTACGAGCAGTACGTC.

This clone was seen a single time. This chain connects TRBV6-5 to TRBJ2-3; 11 bases line up with TRBD2. With 2 bases clipped from V and 9 bases from J, the junction kept 7 bases outside the gene matches. CDR3 length: 15 amino acids. Per germline, CDR1 MNHEY and CDR2 SVGAGI. The CDR3 sequence: CASSYRASGGMTQYF. In DNA form, the CDR3 reads TGTGCCAGCAGTTACAGGGCTAGCGGGGGGATGACGCAGTATTTT.

The rearrangement links TRBV11-2 to TRBJ2-6; D perhaps matches TRBD2 (6 bases). The V end lost 6 bases, the J end lost 0 bases, and 12 bases lay between the germline ends. Germline CDR1 reads SGHAT; CDR2 reads FQNNGV. This CDR3 is 16 amino acids long. The CDR3 DNA follows: TGTGCCAGCAGGCCCTCGGGGGACTCTGGGGCCAACGTCCTGACTTTC. Its translation: CASRPSGDSGANVLTF.

The chain recombines TRBV5-1 with TRBJ1-2, with 8 bases lining up with TRBD1. The J segment lost 3 bases and the V segment lost 4 bases, leaving 8 bases of the junction unmatched. The CDR3 covers 15 residues. CDR1 is SGHRS, CDR2 YFSETQ, per germline. As DNA, the CDR3 is TGCGCCAGCAGCCCGTTGGGACAGGTAGACTATGGCTACACCTTC. Encoded protein: CASSPLGQVDYGYTF.

The rearrangement joins TRBV5-8 to TRBJ1-6; 12 bases fit TRBD1. J was trimmed by 7 bases and V by 3 bases; bases with no gene match: 14. The CDR3 contains 19 residues. Germline loops: CDR1 SGHTS, CDR2 YDEGEE. This CDR3 reads CASSYLLIEGQGANSPLHF. CDR3 bases: TGTGCCAGCAGCTACTTACTTATCGAGGGACAGGGGGCGAATTCACCCCTCCACTTT. The full variable domain, its missing parts supplied by reference TRBV5-8 and TRBJ1-6, is EAGVTQSPTHLIKTRGQQATLRCSPISGHTSVYWYQQALGLGLQFLLWYDEGEERNRGNFPPRFSGRQFPNYSSELNVNALELEDSALYLCASSYLLIEGQGANSPLHFGNGTRLTVT.

This chain joins TRBV6-5 and TRBJ2-1, with 9 bases aligning to TRBD2. Germline CDR1 reads MNHEY; CDR2 reads SVGAGI. Losses at the gene ends were 2 bases for V and 3 bases for J; bases not matched to a gene: 5. The CDR3 contains 16 residues. For the CDR3, the DNA is TGTGCCAGCAGTTACGGGCCAGCGGGGGGCTACAATGAGCAGTTCTTC. Translated: CASSYGPAGGYNEQFF.

V usage is TRBV5-4 and J usage is TRBJ2-5, with 7 bases lining up with TRBD2. This CDR3 has 16 amino acids. Germline V gene data show CDR1 as SGHNT and CDR2 as YYREEE (reference sequence). With V trimmed by 0 bases and J by 2 bases, 7 bases remained unmatched. The DNA for the CDR3 is TGTGCCAGCAGCTTGGTGCCTAGCGGAGGACAAGAGACCCAGTACTTC. The encoded protein is CASSLVPSGGQETQYF.

This clone was seen a few times. The chain couples TRBV18 to TRBJ1-2; no firm D call. The CDR3 loop spans 14 amino acids. Trimming left V 6 bases short and J 2 bases short, with 13 bases between. Germline CDR1 and CDR2: KGHSH and LQKENI. CDR3 residues: CASSLRTVNYGYTF. CDR3 DNA: TGTGCCAGCTCTCTACGTACCGTGAACTATGGCTACACCTTC. Variable domain in full (rest from reference TRBV18 and TRBJ1-2): NAGVMQNPRHLVRRRGQEARLRCSPMKGHSHVYWYRQLPEEGLKFMVYLQKENIIDESGMPKERFSAEFPKEGPSILRIQQVVRGDSAAYFCASSLRTVNYGYTFGSGTRLTVV.

The chain joins TRBV15 to TRBJ1-4; 7 nucleotides align to TRBD1. Germline-derived CDR1 and CDR2 are LNHNV and YYDKDF (reference sequence). Trimming took 0 bases from V and 3 from J; bases not matched to a gene: 7. The CDR3 runs 17 residues. The CDR3 DNA reads TGTGCCACCAGCAGAGAAGATACAGGGGCTCCTAATGAAAAACTGTTTTTT. Protein sequence: CATSREDTGAPNEKLFF.

This chain joins TRBV9 and TRBJ1-2; D not resolved. Trimming took 5 bases from V and 2 from J, leaving 4 bases between them. Germline loops: CDR1 SGDLS, CDR2 YYNGEE. The CDR3 is 11 residues long. Written as DNA, the CDR3 is TGTGCCAGCAGTCACAACTATGGCTACACCTTC. As protein: CASSHNYGYTF.

The gene calls are TRBV6-2 or TRBV6-3 and TRBJ1-2; D gene uncertain. The CDR3 totals 12 residues. Germline V CDR1 and CDR2: MNHEY, SVGEGT. V lost 5 bases and J 7 bases, leaving 11 bases between the germline ends. As DNA, the CDR3 is TGTGCCAGCAGTCGCGGTTTGGGTGGCTACACCTTC. This encodes CASSRGLGGYTF.

J is TRBJ2-1 and V is TRBV5-1; 11 bases line up with TRBD1. Germline assignment: CDR1 SGHRS and CDR2 YFSETQ. The CDR3 loop spans 16 amino acids. V was clipped by 3 bases and J by 2 bases; unmatched bases: 4. Here the CDR3 DNA reads TGCGCCAGCAGCTCCAGGACAGGGGGCCCCTACAATGAGCAGTTCTTC. Translating gives CASSSRTGGPYNEQFF.

The chain is built from TRBV3-1 (or the pseudogene TRBV3-2) and TRBJ1-3; D not resolved. The CDR3 runs 16 residues. V gave up 3 bases and J gave up 0 bases, with 12 bases separating them. Germline CDR1 is LGHDT and CDR2 is YNNKEL (reference sequence). The CDR3 region has the DNA TGTGCCAGCAGCCAGGGCTACGTCGGCTCTGGAAACACCATATATTTT. Translation gives CASSQGYVGSGNTIYF.

The rearrangement links TRBV5-6 to TRBJ1-2; 7 nucleotides align to TRBD1. V lost 3 bases, J lost 4 bases, and 0 bases stayed unmatched. The CDR3 length is 12 residues. Per the germline V gene, CDR1 is SGHDT and CDR2 is YYEEEE. CDR3 bases: TGTGCCAGCAGCTCAGGGGGCTATGGCTACACCTTC. It codes for CASSSGGYGYTF. The full variable domain, with the rest looked up from reference TRBV5-6 and TRBJ1-2, is DAGVTQSPTHLIKTRGQQVTLRCSPKSGHDTVSWYQQALGQGPQFIFQYYEEEERQRGNFPDRFSGHQFPNYSSELNVNALLLGDSALYLCASSSGGYGYTFGSGTRLTVV.

The chain uses TRBV6-1 and TRBJ1-2, with 10 bases matching TRBD1. This CDR3 has 13 amino acids. The germline V gene has CDR1 MNHNS and CDR2 SASEGT. Unmatched junction bases numbered 3, after V lost 3 bases and J lost 8 bases. DNA of the CDR3: TGTGCCAGCAGTGACCTGGACAGGGGGGGCTACACCTTC. Its translation is CASSDLDRGGYTF.

The gene calls are TRBV30 and TRBJ2-3; the match to TRBD2 covers 8 bases. V was pared by 2 bases and J by 1 base, with 8 bases of the junction left unmatched. The CDR3 is 16 amino acids. In germline, CDR1 is GTSNPN, CDR2 SVGIG (reference sequence). CDR3 in amino acids: CAWSLFGRGGTDTQYF. The DNA for the CDR3 is TGTGCCTGGAGTTTATTTGGGCGGGGGGGCACAGATACGCAGTATTTT.